The clone carrying this T cell receptor (beta chain) was seen a handful of times. No antigen is known for it. One entry per CDR3 protein, called by TCRdb with MiXCR from the 5' RACE reads. This sample yields around 300,000 distinct CDR3 sequences, of which 10% to 15% are seen a single time; roughly a fifth belongs to the top ten. This CDR3 region has 14 residues. V lost 2 bases and J lost 7, with 12 bases in between. In germline, CDR1 is SGHRS, CDR2 YFSETQ. This sample stems from a study of T-cell memory formation after mild COVID-19. Study results and limitations: There was a balanced CD4/CD8 profile in clones contracting day 15 to 85, and later expanders leaned CD4+.

The chain combines TRBV5-1 with TRBJ1-4, with D possibly matching TRBD1 (6 bases). Sequenced input: PBMCs or a T cell subset sorted from them (not recorded which). This TCR was sampled from a man between 18 and 29 years old who had mild COVID-19 (a few samples of this study predate the infection). Cell type and time point are not known. CDR3 nucleotides: TGCGCCAGCAGCTTCGGGGGCACGGGTGAAAAACTGTTTTTT. Residues: CASSFGGTGEKLFF.